The source of this T cell receptor beta chain is a study of human T cells and chemical hapten exposure. This clonotype has more than one count but fewer than ten. What it binds is not known. Each CDR3 protein gets one entry after TCRdb re-called the RACE reads with MiXCR. The sample lists roughly 130,000 distinct CDR3 sequences, more than 7.5% occurring once. General study points: TCRs at a frequency above 1 in 1000 stayed unchanged with DPC sensitization.

Time point of the sample: healthy volunteer bleed at 2 weeks. Total RNA came from unfractionated whole blood. CDR1 and CDR2 (germline): MNHEY, SMNVEV (reference sequence). CDR3 size: 11 residues. V was pared by 10 bases and J by 6 bases, with 12 bases between. The receptor was derived from a male donor in good health. Some clones in this sample may be carry-over from other donors' samples. Sample: whole blood. The chain combines TRBV27 with TRBJ1-2; perhaps TRBD1 as D (5 bases). The CDR3 coding sequence is TGTGCCACAATTCAGGGACATGGCTACACCTTC. Protein sequence: CATIQGHGYTF.